This TCR beta chain was retrieved from a study of yellow fever vaccine responses in identical twins. In regard to this clonotype: No antigen is known for it.

General study points: Twins showed a vaccine T cell response that reportedly seemed partly convergent, partly personalized.

TCRdb used MiXCR to reprocess the RT-PCR reads, holding one entry per CDR3 protein. The sample lists approximately 20,000 distinct CDR3 sequences, around three quarters seen once, with about 2.4% in the top ten. V lost 4 bases and J 3 bases, leaving 9 bases between the germline ends. The CDR3 extends over 12 amino acids. Germline V gene data show CDR1 as SQVTM and CDR2 as ANQGSEA. The chain links TRBV29-1 to TRBJ2-5; D not resolved. Here the sequenced sample was T cells from blood (PBMCs), unsorted or a sorted subset (not recorded which), taken before or after yellow fever vaccination (not recorded which). This receptor was obtained from a young woman who received the yellow fever vaccine. The CDR3 loop reads CSVAGSEETQYF. CDR3 in DNA: TGCAGCGTTGCTGGCAGTGAAGAGACCCAGTACTTC.